The next 14 T cell receptor beta chains were all read from a single sample in a study of PD-1 blockade in classical Hodgkin lymphoma. Each patient experienced a relapse that followed autologous stem cell transplantation, and brentuximab vedotin exposure varied. Assay used: immunoSEQ multiplex PCR; TCRdb lists only in-frame clones, some missing. Of approximately 44,000 clones listed, approximately 83% were seen once; the top ten hold 20% to 25%. The sequencing used peripheral blood mononuclear cells (PBMCs), collected at baseline. The receptors derive from a human donor with classical Hodgkin lymphoma.

This chain uses TRBV5-1 with TRBJ2-7; D could derive from TRBD1 or TRBD2 (5 bases each). Germline V gives CDR1 SGHRS, CDR2 YFSETQ. The CDR3 is 15 amino acids. Trimming shortened V by 0 bases and J by 4 bases, and 14 bases separated the two germline ends. DNA for the CDR3: TGCGCCAGCAGCTTGGGACGGGACCCCACTTACGAGCAGTACTTC. Translated: CASSLGRDPTYEQYF.

V gene TRBV4-1 combines with J gene TRBJ2-3; 10 bases are a match to TRBD2. V was pared by 4 bases and J by 1 base, with 2 bases of the junction left unmatched. CDR1 and CDR2 (germline): MGHRA, YSYEKL. The CDR3 runs 15 residues. The CDR3 sequence is CASSPLAGGTDTQYF. The CDR3 DNA reads TGCGCCAGCAGCCCCCTAGCGGGAGGCACAGATACGCAGTATTTT.

This chain links TRBV9 with TRBJ2-7; 11 bases fit TRBD2. The ends lost 3 bases at V and 5 bases at J; junction bases unmatched: 4. CDR1 SGDLS and CDR2 YYNGEE come from the germline V gene. There are 14 residues in the CDR3. As DNA, the CDR3 is TGTGCCAGCAGCGGATCGACTAGCGGGAACGAGCAGTACTTC. Translation: CASSGSTSGNEQYF.

This sequence joins TRBV9 and TRBJ1-2, with D maybe TRBD1 (5 bases). With 0 bases removed from V and 2 bases from J, the gap between germline ends came to 8 bases. The CDR3 spans 14 residues. Germline-derived CDR1 and CDR2 are SGDLS and YYNGEE. The CDR3 DNA sequence: TGTGCCAGCAGCGTAGATAGGGGCAACTATGGCTACACCTTC. Encoded protein: CASSVDRGNYGYTF.

This chain uses TRBV4-2 with TRBJ2-4, with 8 bases matching TRBD2. J lost 8 bases, V lost 5 bases, and 8 bases had no gene match. CDR1 and CDR2 from the germline V gene are LGHNA and YNFKEQ. The CDR3 consists of 14 residues. CDR3 DNA: TGTGCCAGCAGCGCCCGACTAGCGTTTGACATTCAGTACTTC. This codes for CASSARLAFDIQYF.

The J gene is TRBJ1-3, the V gene TRBV6-1, with D hard to call. Trimming took off 1 base at V and 5 bases at J, with 9 bases between the two ends. The CDR3 has 14 residues. The germline gives CDR1 MNHNS, CDR2 SASEGT. The CDR3 nucleotides read TGTGCCAGCAGTGAAGTCTTCAAGCGAAACACCATATATTTT. This encodes CASSEVFKRNTIYF.

The gene calls are TRBV7-8 and TRBJ2-7; D gene ambiguous. This CDR3 region has 14 residues. Trimming pared 0 bases from V and 0 bases from J, leaving 6 bases between. Germline V lookup: CDR1 SGHVS, CDR2 FQNEAQ. The CDR3 nucleotides are TGTGCCAGCAGCTTAGCGGAGAACTCCTACGAGCAGTACTTC. Its translation: CASSLAENSYEQYF.

V usage is TRBV10-1 and J usage is TRBJ2-3, with 10 bases fitting TRBD1. The CDR3 covers 17 residues. The ends lost 7 bases at V and 2 bases at J; junction bases unmatched: 12. CDR1 WNHNN and CDR2 SYGVQD come from the germline V gene (reference sequence). The CDR3 bases are TGCGCCAGCAACACACCTCCGGGACAGGGGTTCACAGATACGCAGTATTTT. It specifies CASNTPPGQGFTDTQYF.

CDR3 region: CASSSGLRVGNEQFF. In nucleotides, the CDR3 is TGTGCCAGCAGCTCGGGACTGCGCGTGGGAAATGAGCAGTTCTTC. The rearrangement joins TRBV7-3 to TRBJ2-1; TRBD2 is a possible D gene (6 bases). V was cut by 4 bases and J by 7 bases, with 17 bases left in between. The CDR3 length is 15 residues. Germline CDR1 reads SGHTA; CDR2 reads FQGTGA.

This chain uses TRBV7-9 with TRBJ2-3; no reliable D call. Trimming took off 3 bases at V and 0 bases at J, with 4 bases between the two ends. CDR1 is SEHNR and CDR2 is FQNEAQ in the germline V gene (reference sequence). This CDR3 is 13 amino acids long. CDR3 nucleotide sequence: TGTGCCAGCAGCTTCCTCAGCACAGATACGCAGTATTTT. Amino acids: CASSFLSTDTQYF.

The chain employs TRBV2 and TRBJ1-2; 7 bases map to TRBD1. The V gene's germline CDR1 is SNHLY and CDR2 FYNNEI. The V segment lost 5 bases and the J segment 4 bases; nucleotides outside the gene matches: 10. This CDR3 is 15 amino acids long. CDR3 residues: CASSPNGQEGYGYTF. The CDR3 nucleotides are TGTGCCAGCAGTCCTAACGGACAGGAGGGCTATGGCTACACCTTC.

The rearrangement links TRBV7-2 to TRBJ2-3; D is ambiguous. Trimming pared 11 bases from V and 0 bases from J, leaving 12 bases between. This CDR3 has 13 residues. CDR1 and CDR2 from the germline V gene are SGHTA and FQGNSA. The CDR3 spells CAGRLISTDTQYF. DNA for the CDR3: TGTGCCGGACGACTCATTAGCACAGATACGCAGTATTTT.

This clone was found a few times. The J gene is TRBJ1-2, the V gene TRBV27, with 8 bases identical to TRBD1. This CDR3 spans 13 amino acids. CDR1 and CDR2 (germline): MNHEY, SMNVEV (reference sequence). The V gene end was trimmed by 7 bases and the J gene end by 5 bases; junction bases not matched to a gene: 6. The CDR3 coding sequence is TGTGCCAGCAAGACGCAGGGGGCGTATGGCTACACCTTC. Its protein is CASKTQGAYGYTF.

This clone was detected only once. The chain combines TRBV29-1 with TRBJ2-7; D is perhaps TRBD1 (6 bases). Germline V CDR1 and CDR2: SQVTM, ANQGSEA. This CDR3 has 15 residues. Deletions cut 5 bases from V and 2 bases from J, with 19 bases between. This chain's CDR3 is CSVLSPLDRAYEQYF. In DNA, the CDR3 is TGCAGCGTTCTATCCCCCTTGGACAGAGCCTACGAGCAGTACTTC.